The next 30 T cell receptor beta chains were all read from a single sample in a study of identical twins. TCRdb independently ran MiXCR on the 5' RACE reads; one entry per CDR3 protein. The sample shows some 230,000 distinct CDR3 sequences, 6.5% to 8% of them seen only once. The data also belong to a second study, concerning T cells expressing NK-cell markers.

Sequenced: CD8+ T cells sorted from blood. Receptors originate from a woman between 18 and 30 years old in good health.

The rearrangement uses TRBV7-2 and TRBJ1-2; 9 bases are shared with TRBD1. The CDR3 length is 15 residues. The germline V gene encodes CDR1 SGHTA and CDR2 FQGNSA. V dropped 5 bases and J dropped 2; count of bases not matched to a gene: 6. The CDR3 nucleotides read TGTGCCAGCAGCGAGATAACAGGGGGCAACTATGGCTACACCTTC. It is translated as CASSEITGGNYGYTF.

This clonotype has more than one count but fewer than ten. The chain is built from TRBV15 and TRBJ2-5; D call uncertain. This CDR3 is built from 16 residues. Per germline, CDR1 LNHNV and CDR2 YYDKDF (reference sequence). Trimming shortened V by 3 bases and J by 5 bases, and 19 bases separated the two germline ends. CDR3 loop: CATSSRVDRHWETQYF. The CDR3 DNA reads TGTGCCACCAGCAGCCGTGTGGACCGCCATTGGGAGACCCAGTACTTC.

The V gene is TRBV5-8, the J gene TRBJ2-3; no firm D call. The CDR3 covers 15 residues. The germline gives CDR1 SGHTS, CDR2 YDEGEE. The ends were cut back, 0 bases at V and 0 bases at J, with 8 bases in the middle. The CDR3 reads CASSLAWSSTDTQYF. In DNA, the CDR3 is TGTGCCAGCAGCTTGGCGTGGTCCAGCACAGATACGCAGTATTTT.

The chain is built from TRBV3-1 and TRBJ1-2; D remains ambiguous. The CDR3 is 13 amino acids. Trimming cost V 2 bases and J 5 bases, with 9 bases left between them. Germline V gene data show CDR1 as LGHDT and CDR2 as YNNKEL (reference sequence). CDR3 bases: TGTGCCAGCAGCCAAAGCAGCGGGTATGGCTACACCTTC. Its translation is CASSQSSGYGYTF.

This clonotype showed up just a few times. The chain has TRBV6-5 and TRBJ1-1, with 7 bases lining up with TRBD1. From germline, CDR1 is MNHEY and CDR2 SVGAGI. The CDR3 contains 12 residues. The trim removed 2 bases at V and 8 bases at J, leaving 2 bases unmatched. Here the CDR3 reads CASSYADREAFF. CDR3 in DNA: TGTGCCAGCAGTTACGCGGACAGGGAAGCTTTCTTT.

The V and J genes are TRBV11-2 and TRBJ2-3; perhaps TRBD2 as D (7 bases). Germline V gene lookup returns CDR1 SGHAT and CDR2 FQNNGV. The CDR3 runs to 15 residues. The V and J ends lost 2 bases and 4 bases respectively, with 13 bases between them. The CDR3 protein is CASSLLGGGPDTQYF. The CDR3 coding sequence is TGTGCCAGCAGCTTATTGGGGGGGGGGCCAGATACGCAGTATTTT.

This sequence joins TRBV7-8 and TRBJ2-7, with D perhaps matching TRBD1 (6 bases). Trimming removed 5 bases from V and 2 bases from J, with 10 bases in between. Germline V CDR1 and CDR2: SGHVS, FQNEAQ. The CDR3 covers 13 residues. In nucleotides, the CDR3 is TGTGCCAGCAGCCGACAGGACCCCTACGAGCAGTACTTC. Its protein is CASSRQDPYEQYF.

Only a few counts were recorded for this clonotype. The chain is built from TRBV2 and TRBJ1-2; 8 bases are a match to TRBD1. Germline assignment: CDR1 SNHLY and CDR2 FYNNEI. The CDR3 length is 14 residues. Germline trimming cut 6 bases from V and 0 bases from J; bases unmatched to any gene: 3. The CDR3 loop reads CASRRTGSNYGYTF. CDR3 nucleotide sequence: TGTGCCAGCAGGAGGACAGGGTCTAACTATGGCTACACCTTC.

This clonotype occurred a few times. This chain connects TRBV7-8 to TRBJ2-5; D remains unclear. Per the germline V gene, CDR1 is SGHVS and CDR2 is FQNEAQ. V dropped 3 bases and J dropped 0 bases, with 8 bases sitting between them. The CDR3 is made up of 14 amino acids. The CDR3 loop is CASSLRRYQETQYF. The CDR3 DNA reads as TGTGCCAGCAGCTTGCGCAGGTACCAAGAGACCCAGTACTTC.

The CDR3 here is CASSLHGLAGSTDTQYF. The CDR3 nucleotides are TGTGCCAGCAGCTTGCACGGACTAGCGGGGAGCACAGATACGCAGTATTTT. The rearrangement links TRBV5-6 to TRBJ2-3, with 12 bases fitting TRBD2. Trimming took 1 base from V and 0 from J; bases not matched to a gene: 3. The V gene's germline CDR1 is SGHDT and CDR2 YYEEEE. CDR3 length: 17 amino acids.

The V call is TRBV11-2, the J call TRBJ2-5; 7 bases fit TRBD2. The ends lost 2 bases at V and 0 bases at J; junction bases unmatched: 6. The CDR3 loop spans 16 amino acids. From germline, CDR1 is SGHAT and CDR2 FQNNGV. CDR3 sequence: CASSLTTSNDQETQYF. As DNA, the CDR3 is TGTGCCAGCAGCTTAACGACTAGCAATGACCAAGAGACCCAGTACTTC.

The chain carries TRBV15 and TRBJ2-3; unclear D gene. The V gene lost 1 base and the J gene lost 8 bases, with 4 bases spanning the gap. This CDR3 region has 11 residues. The germline CDR1 and CDR2 sequences are LNHNV and YYDKDF (reference sequence). The CDR3 loop is CATSRGGTQYF. CDR3 in DNA: TGTGCCACCAGCAGAGGAGGTACGCAGTATTTT.

This chain connects TRBV12-3 or TRBV12-4 to TRBJ2-5; 8 nucleotides agree with TRBD2. The CDR3 runs 16 residues. The V gene end was trimmed by 6 bases and the J gene end by 2 bases; junction bases not matched to a gene: 11. The CDR3 loop reads CASRLSWSGGQETQYF. CDR3 DNA: TGTGCCAGCAGACTCTCGTGGAGCGGGGGACAAGAGACCCAGTACTTC.

This clonotype came up a few times. The chain is built from TRBV30 and TRBJ2-7; TRBD2 matches 8 bases. The length of the CDR3 is 16 residues. V lost 1 base and J lost 0; bases outside the gene matches: 8. Germline CDR1 is GTSNPN and CDR2 is SVGIG (reference sequence). The CDR3 reads CAWSGSGGGPSYEQYF. As DNA, the CDR3 is TGTGCCTGGAGTGGCAGCGGGGGTGGACCCTCCTACGAGCAGTACTTC.

A few counts support this clonotype. V is TRBV5-6 and J is TRBJ2-7, with TRBD1 matching over 8 bases. Germline V gives CDR1 SGHDT, CDR2 YYEEEE. The CDR3 loop spans 15 amino acids. V shed 0 bases and J 4 bases; nucleotides not matched to a gene: 6. The CDR3: CASSLGRDRIYEQYF. The CDR3 nucleotides are TGTGCCAGCAGCTTGGGACGGGACAGGATTTACGAGCAGTACTTC.

A few counts support this clonotype. The chain combines TRBV10-1 with TRBJ2-3, with TRBD1 matching 9 bases. V was clipped by 6 bases and J by 0 bases; unmatched bases: 7. Germline V gene lookup returns CDR1 WNHNN and CDR2 SYGVQD (reference sequence). The CDR3 covers 16 residues. The CDR3 here is CASSDTGTGSTDTQYF. CDR3 DNA sequence: TGCGCCAGCAGCGACACCGGGACAGGGAGCACAGATACGCAGTATTTT.

The chain is built from TRBV5-1 and TRBJ2-1; TRBD1 might be the D (6 bases). With 1 base removed from V and 4 bases from J, the gap between germline ends came to 12 bases. Germline assignment: CDR1 SGHRS and CDR2 YFSETQ. The CDR3 is made up of 15 amino acids. DNA of the CDR3: TGCGCCAGCAGCTTGCGGGACACCGAGTACAATGAGCAGTTCTTC. Translated, it gives CASSLRDTEYNEQFF.

The rearrangement joins TRBV7-6 to TRBJ1-4; D is ambiguous. V lost 1 base and J lost 8, with 5 bases in between. The CDR3 is 12 residues long. CDR1 and CDR2 (germline): SGHVS, FNYEAQ. CDR3: CASSLEGEKLFF. Here the CDR3 DNA reads TGTGCCAGCAGCTTAGAAGGGGAAAAACTGTTTTTT.

This clonotype came up many times. The chain links TRBV2 to TRBJ2-7; D not certain. Per the germline V gene, CDR1 is SNHLY and CDR2 is FYNNEI. V gave up 3 bases and J gave up 1 base, with 1 base separating them. CDR3 length: 11 residues. The CDR3 sequence: CASSDSYEQYF. CDR3 nucleotides: TGTGCCAGCAGTGATTCCTACGAGCAGTACTTC.

This clonotype was recorded at least ten times. This rearrangement joins TRBV14 to TRBJ1-2; D is ambiguous. The CDR3 covers 12 residues. Germline V gene lookup returns CDR1 SGHDN and CDR2 FVKESK. Trimming took 5 bases from V and 3 from J, leaving 7 bases between them. The CDR3 loop reads CASSTSHYGYTF. Written as DNA, the CDR3 is TGTGCCAGCAGCACCTCTCACTATGGCTACACCTTC. Full variable domain (rest looked up from reference TRBV14 and TRBJ1-2): EAGVTQFPSHSVIEKGQTVTLRCDPISGHDNLYWYRRVMGKEIKFLLHFVKESKQDESGMPNNRFLAERTGGTYSTLKVQPAELEDSGVYFCASSTSHYGYTFGSGTRLTVV.

V gene TRBV30 combines with J gene TRBJ2-7; 7 nucleotides match TRBD2. The CDR3 is 14 residues long. The V and J ends lost 4 bases and 2 bases, in that order; junction bases with no gene match: 8. Germline CDR1 is GTSNPN and CDR2 is SVGIG (reference sequence). CDR3 coding DNA: TGTGCCTGGAACTCAGCGGGAACGACCTACGAGCAGTACTTC. Its translation is CAWNSAGTTYEQYF.

This clonotype was seen repeatedly, ten times or more. V and J are TRBV7-2 and TRBJ2-3; 8 nucleotides line up with TRBD2. Trimming removed 5 bases from V and 6 bases from J; junction bases left unmatched: 10. The CDR3 sequence is 15 residues long. Germline V CDR1 and CDR2: SGHTA, FQGNSA. CDR3 residues: CASSGLAGNLDTQYF. The CDR3 DNA follows: TGTGCCAGCAGCGGGTTAGCGGGGAATCTGGATACGCAGTATTTT.

This clonotype was seen at least ten times. This chain links TRBV27 with TRBJ2-2; a weak D match, TRBD2 (5 bases). This CDR3 is 18 amino acids long. Trimming shortened V by 2 bases and J by 0 bases, and 16 bases separated the two germline ends. Looked up from germline, CDR1 is MNHEY and CDR2 is SMNVEV (reference sequence). The chain's CDR3 is CASSLRSGGSTNTGELFF. DNA for the CDR3: TGTGCCAGCAGTTTAAGGTCTGGCGGGTCCACGAACACCGGGGAGCTGTTTTTT.

In its sample, this clonotype was seen a few times. This chain joins TRBV12-3 or TRBV12-4 and TRBJ1-1, with D possibly TRBD1 on 6 matching bases. This CDR3 has 14 residues. The V end lost 8 bases, the J end lost 5 bases, and 18 bases lay between the germline ends. CDR3 DNA sequence: TGTGCCAGCGGGGACACGGGTTTGCGGACTGAAGCTTTCTTT. Translating it yields CASGDTGLRTEAFF.

This clonotype has at least ten counts. This chain links TRBV5-1 with TRBJ2-2, with D maybe TRBD2 (6 bases). Per the germline V gene, CDR1 is SGHRS and CDR2 is YFSETQ. This CDR3 spans 15 amino acids. Between the trimmed V and J ends, which lost 4 bases and 6 bases, there was a span of 16 bases. The CDR3 DNA follows: TGCGCCAGCAGCCCAATGGATACGGGGGCCGGGGAGCTGTTTTTT. It encodes CASSPMDTGAGELFF. The full variable domain, its missing parts supplied by reference TRBV5-1 and TRBJ2-2, is KAGVTQTPRYLIKTRGQQVTLSCSPISGHRSVSWYQQTPGQGLQFLFEYFSETQRNKGNFPGRFSGRQFSNSRSEMNVSTLELGDSALYLCASSPMDTGAGELFFGEGSRLTVL.

This clonotype was counted many times. V gene TRBV3-1 combines with J gene TRBJ1-2, with unresolved D. The CDR3 consists of 17 residues. Trimming stripped 0 bases from V and 7 bases from J, with 21 bases between. Per germline, CDR1 LGHDT and CDR2 YNNKEL (reference sequence). The CDR3 is CASSQEIDDILVRGYTF. The CDR3 nucleotides read TGTGCCAGCAGCCAAGAAATTGATGACATACTGGTCCGTGGCTACACCTTC.

The J gene is TRBJ2-7, the V gene TRBV5-5; 9 nucleotides match TRBD1. With V trimmed by 2 bases and J by 4 bases, 16 bases remained unmatched. The CDR3 spans 18 residues. In germline, CDR1 is SGHKS, CDR2 YYEKEE (reference sequence). CDR3 DNA: TGTGCCAGCAGCTTTACGGCTCGGGGACAGGGTGTTAGGTACGAGCAGTACTTC. As protein: CASSFTARGQGVRYEQYF.

The rearrangement joins TRBV14 to TRBJ2-5, with 8 bases identical to TRBD1. Trimming took 2 bases from V and 6 from J; bases not matched to a gene: 5. The CDR3 consists of 14 residues. Germline loops: CDR1 SGHDN, CDR2 FVKESK. The CDR3 DNA sequence: TGTGCCAGCAGCCAAACCGACAGGGGAAAGACCCAGTACTTC. Encoded protein: CASSQTDRGKTQYF.

CDR3 in DNA: TGTGCCAGCAGCCAAGAGGTTGGACAGTTCTATGGCTACACCTTC. It is translated as CASSQEVGQFYGYTF. This rearrangement joins TRBV4-2 to TRBJ1-2; weak D call: TRBD1 (6 bases). This CDR3 has 15 amino acids. The germline V gene encodes CDR1 LGHNA and CDR2 YNFKEQ. V lost 0 bases, J lost 4 bases, and 12 bases lay in between.

This clonotype has at least ten counts. J is TRBJ1-2 and V is TRBV29-1; D unclear. Germline V gene data show CDR1 as SQVTM and CDR2 as ANQGSEA. The germline V and J ends were trimmed by 3 bases and 5 bases, with 10 bases remaining between them. This CDR3 spans 12 amino acids. The CDR3 DNA sequence: TGCAGCGTTGAGGCAGGCGAATATGGCTACACCTTC. Amino acids: CSVEAGEYGYTF.